What follows is one T cell receptor beta chain and its context. Blood CD8+ and CD4+ T cells underwent high-throughput TCR beta sequencing. Each Susac syndrome patient had definite or probable disease by recently defined criteria. This entry is derived from a study of CD8 T cells in Susac syndrome. Reverse transcription of about 0.45 to 1 ug RNA was carried out with random hexamers. An immunoSEQ multiplex PCR amplified TCR beta CDR3 over 54 Vbeta and 13 Jbeta. TCRdb fed the immunoSEQ multiplex PCR reads into MiXCR, producing one record per CDR3 protein. In the table there are 70,000 to 100,000 distinct CDR3 sequences, approximately 96% of which are singletons. This CDR3 spans 11 amino acids. V lost 1 base to trimming and J lost 6 bases, with 0 bases between them. Germline values: CDR1 KGHDR, CDR2 SFDVKD.

The specimen was CD8+ T cells from PBMCs. The TCR was taken from a human donor with Susac syndrome. The V and J genes are TRBV24-1 and TRBJ1-5; D is unclear. CDR3 coding DNA: TGTGCCACCAGTGATTTTCAGCCCCAGCATTTT. This sequence encodes CATSDFQPQHF.